Sequencing of this T cell receptor (beta chain) was carried out in a study of spatial heterogeneity in lung cancer. Each CDR3 protein is one row after TCRdb ran MiXCR on the 5' RACE reads. The sample lists about 30,000 distinct CDR3 sequences; 6% were seen once. This clonotype was counted at least ten times. The CDR3 length is 17 residues. V lost 5 bases and J 0 bases, leaving 17 bases between the germline ends. CDR1 LGHNA and CDR2 YNFKEQ come from the germline V gene. Time point in this sample: blood at routine non-recurrence follow-up after resection. In each case, whole RNA from tumor, nontumor lung or frozen PBMC was sequenced unsorted.

The source material was PBMCs, sampled at follow-up. The sequence came from a male donor with early-stage non-small cell lung cancer. V is TRBV4-2 and J is TRBJ2-1; the D call may be TRBD1 or TRBD2 (5 bases each). In nucleotides, the CDR3 is TGTGCCAGCAGCTCCCCGAGGGGTACTAGCTCCTACAATGAGCAGTTCTTC. This translates into CASSSPRGTSSYNEQFF.